A single sample is the source of the 23 T cell receptor beta chains below, sequenced in a study of shared clonotypes between healthy human individuals. As defined, naive CD8 cells were CD45RO-negative and positively selected for CCR7, with terminally differentiated effector memory CD45RA+ cells excluded. Clones were sequenced by immunoSEQ multiplex PCR, and TCRdb holds only the in-frame ones, with some missing. The sample yields approximately 2,000,000 clones, around 93% seen once. Sample: naive CD8+ T cells from PBMCs. The receptors were gathered from a man between 18 and 29 years old in good health. Some clones in this sample may be carry-over from other donors' samples.

The chain links TRBV10-3 to TRBJ2-1; D not certain. Deletions cut 6 bases from V and 7 bases from J, with 10 bases between. This CDR3 contains 12 residues. Germline assignment: CDR1 ENHRY and CDR2 SYGVKD. In nucleotides, the CDR3 is TGTGCCATCAGAGGGCTCCGGAATGAGCAGTTCTTC. It encodes CAIRGLRNEQFF.

This clone showed up just once. The chain couples TRBV2 to TRBJ1-1; D might be TRBD1 (5 bases). The CDR3 covers 12 residues. V lost 8 bases, J lost 0 bases, and 7 bases lay in between. CDR1 and CDR2 from the germline V gene are SNHLY and FYNNEI. The CDR3 coding sequence is TGTGCCAGCGGACACCTGAACACTGAAGCTTTCTTT. It codes for CASGHLNTEAFF. Drawing the rest from reference TRBV2 and TRBJ1-1, the complete variable domain is EPEVTQTPSHQVTQMGQEVILRCVPISNHLYFYWYRQILGQKVEFLVSFYNNEISEKSEIFDDQFSVERPDGSNFTLKIRSTKLEDSAMYFCASGHLNTEAFFGQGTRLTVV.

The J gene is TRBJ2-7, the V gene TRBV7-2, with 10 bases matching TRBD2. This CDR3 is 15 amino acids long. Per the germline V gene, CDR1 is SGHTA and CDR2 is FQGNSA. The trim removed 5 bases at V and 5 bases at J, leaving 9 bases unmatched. This CDR3 reads CASSPQGLAIHEQYF. The CDR3 DNA is TGTGCCAGCAGCCCCCAGGGACTAGCGATCCACGAGCAGTACTTC.

The chain links TRBV14 to TRBJ2-3; 9 bases map to TRBD2. This CDR3 comprises 18 residues. V trimming: 1 base; J trimming: 7 bases; junction bases outside the gene matches: 15. The V gene's germline CDR1 is SGHDN and CDR2 FVKESK. The CDR3 protein is CASSQVRSSGSLLNTQYF. In DNA form, the CDR3 reads TGTGCCAGCAGCCAAGTCCGGAGTAGCGGGAGCCTTCTGAATACGCAGTATTTT. Full variable domain (outside the CDR3, taken from reference TRBV14 and TRBJ2-3): EAGVTQFPSHSVIEKGQTVTLRCDPISGHDNLYWYRRVMGKEIKFLLHFVKESKQDESGMPNNRFLAERTGGTYSTLKVQPAELEDSGVYFCASSQVRSSGSLLNTQYFGPGTRLTVL.

The chain recombines TRBV14 with TRBJ1-3; unclear D gene. The germline gives CDR1 SGHDN, CDR2 FVKESK. The length of the CDR3 is 15 residues. V shed 4 bases and J shed 1 base, with 11 bases lying between them. The CDR3 DNA is TGTGCCAGCAGCCCTTACCTAGGGTCTGGAAACACCATATATTTT. Encoded protein: CASSPYLGSGNTIYF.

This chain uses TRBV2 with TRBJ2-3, with D possibly TRBD2 on 5 matching bases. Germline V gene data show CDR1 as SNHLY and CDR2 as FYNNEI. V lost 7 bases and J 5 bases, leaving 19 bases between the germline ends. There are 15 residues in the CDR3. The CDR3 DNA sequence: TGTGCCAGCATTAAGAAAGAGGGAGTGAAAGATACGCAGTATTTT. This gives the protein CASIKKEGVKDTQYF.

V is TRBV6-5 and J is TRBJ2-1; 9 bases fit TRBD2. Germline-derived CDR1 and CDR2 are MNHEY and SVGAGI. The CDR3 extends over 16 amino acids. With V trimmed by 4 bases and J by 8 bases, 12 bases remained unmatched. The CDR3: CASSWVIAGASYEQFF. The CDR3 bases are TGTGCCAGCAGTTGGGTAATAGCGGGGGCTTCCTATGAGCAGTTCTTC.

This clone was counted a few times. The sample contains more than one DNA sequence encoding this CDR3. This chain uses TRBV9 with TRBJ1-5; D gene unclear. Trimming took 0 bases from V and 1 from J, leaving 8 bases between them. Germline V gene lookup returns CDR1 SGDLS and CDR2 YYNGEE. CDR3 length: 15 amino acids. The CDR3 nucleotides are TGTGCCAGCAGCGTAGGAGGGAAGAGCAATCAGCCCCAGCATTTT. Translation: CASSVGGKSNQPQHF.

This clone appeared a single time. The chain recombines TRBV9 with TRBJ2-2; D unclear. Germline V CDR1 and CDR2: SGDLS, YYNGEE. V was shortened by 4 bases and J by 3 bases, with 16 bases between the two germline ends. This CDR3 spans 16 amino acids. CDR3 nucleotides: TGTGCCAGCAGCTCCCAATTGTCCGAGGACACCGGGGAGCTGTTTTTT. Translated, it gives CASSSQLSEDTGELFF.

V and J are TRBV5-6 and TRBJ2-7, with D hard to call. Trimming took off 1 base at V and 7 bases at J, with 12 bases between the two ends. Germline CDR1 reads SGHDT; CDR2 reads YYEEEE. This CDR3 contains 13 residues. CDR3 nucleotides: TGTGCCAGCAGCTTGAGTAGCACGGGTGAGCAGTACTTC. Amino acids: CASSLSSTGEQYF.

This clone appeared once. The same CDR3 can be traced to other DNA sequences in this sample. This chain connects TRBV27 to TRBJ2-2, with D unclear. CDR3 length equals 13 residues. V gave up 6 bases and J gave up 4 bases, with 9 bases separating them. Germline V lookup: CDR1 MNHEY, CDR2 SMNVEV (reference sequence). The chain's CDR3 is CASSLLVTGELFF. CDR3 DNA: TGTGCCAGCAGCCTCCTCGTCACCGGGGAGCTGTTTTTT.

V is TRBV14 and J is TRBJ1-4; a possible D gene is TRBD1 (5 bases). CDR3 length: 17 residues. Trimming left V 1 base short and J 3 bases short, with 15 bases between. CDR1 is SGHDN, CDR2 FVKESK, per germline. DNA for the CDR3: TGTGCCAGCAGCCAAGGCCCCCCGGCGGGGGCTAATGAAAAACTGTTTTTT. Amino acids: CASSQGPPAGANEKLFF. Filled out from reference TRBV14 and TRBJ1-4, the complete variable domain reads EAGVTQFPSHSVIEKGQTVTLRCDPISGHDNLYWYRRVMGKEIKFLLHFVKESKQDESGMPNNRFLAERTGGTYSTLKVQPAELEDSGVYFCASSQGPPAGANEKLFFGSGTQLSVL.

This chain joins TRBV6-1 and TRBJ1-1; D gene ambiguous. CDR1 MNHNS and CDR2 SASEGT come from the germline V gene. The CDR3 totals 15 residues. The V end lost 1 base, the J end lost 0 bases, and 9 bases lay between the germline ends. DNA for the CDR3: TGTGCCAGCAGTGAAGAGGTGGAGATGAACACTGAAGCTTTCTTT. Its translation: CASSEEVEMNTEAFF.

This chain joins TRBV5-6 and TRBJ1-2; D is ambiguous. CDR3 length equals 15 residues. Germline CDR1 is SGHDT and CDR2 is YYEEEE. Trimming took 4 bases from V and 4 from J, leaving 17 bases between them. Written as DNA, the CDR3 is TGTGCCAGCAGCACGGGAGGGTTCAACCCCTATGGCTACACCTTC. Its protein is CASSTGGFNPYGYTF.

The rearrangement uses TRBV29-1 and TRBJ2-3, with TRBD1 matching over 8 bases. V lost 2 bases to trimming and J lost 7 bases; unmatched junction nucleotides: 14. The germline gives CDR1 SQVTM, CDR2 ANQGSEA. This CDR3 has 16 amino acids. The CDR3 sequence is CSVETARRQGRYTQYF. CDR3 sequence (DNA): TGCAGCGTTGAAACCGCACGAAGACAGGGGCGATATACGCAGTATTTT.

The J gene is TRBJ1-3, the V gene TRBV7-9, with D hard to call. The CDR3 is 18 amino acids. CDR1 is SEHNR, CDR2 FQNEAQ, per germline (reference sequence). The V end was cut by 5 bases, the J end by 0 bases, with 20 bases between. CDR3 nucleotides: TGTGCCAGCAGCGATCTGTTTCCCCGGGTGAACTCTGGAAACACCATATATTTT. Translating gives CASSDLFPRVNSGNTIYF.

The chain combines TRBV4-1 with TRBJ1-1, with 8 bases lining up with TRBD1. Looked up from germline, CDR1 is MGHRA and CDR2 is YSYEKL. J gave up 2 bases and V 2 bases, and 7 bases lay outside the gene matches. This CDR3 spans 16 amino acids. CDR3 protein: CASSQTGQAKNTEAFF. The CDR3 bases are TGCGCCAGCAGCCAAACGGGACAGGCGAAAAACACTGAAGCTTTCTTT.

V usage is TRBV7-9 and J usage is TRBJ2-7; D is undetermined. The length of the CDR3 is 14 residues. Trimming removed 0 bases at V and 3 bases at J, with 9 bases between. The germline CDR1 and CDR2 sequences are SEHNR and FQNEAQ (reference sequence). CDR3 DNA sequence: TGTGCCAGCAGCTTAGCGGCTACAGACTACGAGCAGTACTTC. Its translation is CASSLAATDYEQYF.

The rearrangement links TRBV19 to TRBJ2-5, with unresolved D. In germline, CDR1 is LNHDA, CDR2 SQIVND (reference sequence). This CDR3 has 14 residues. With 0 bases removed from V and 4 bases from J, the gap between germline ends came to 9 bases. CDR3 DNA sequence: TGTGCCAGTAGTATAGACGTTGGTGGAGAGACCCAGTACTTC. Amino acid sequence: CASSIDVGGETQYF.

Concerning this clone: The sample contains more than one DNA sequence encoding this CDR3. The chain joins TRBV7-3 to TRBJ2-1; perhaps D is TRBD1 or TRBD2 (6 bases each). The CDR3 totals 14 residues. V was shortened by 2 bases and J by 7 bases, with 12 bases between the two germline ends. The V gene's germline CDR1 is SGHTA and CDR2 FQGTGA. In DNA form, the CDR3 reads TGTGCCAGCAGCTTAGGCGGAGGGACAAATGAGCAGTTCTTC. It translates to CASSLGGGTNEQFF.

The chain links TRBV6-5 to TRBJ1-6, with D possibly being TRBD1 (6 bases). Germline V lookup: CDR1 MNHEY, CDR2 SVGAGI. Trimming took 2 bases from V and 7 from J, leaving 9 bases between them. The CDR3 sequence is 14 residues long. CDR3 coding DNA: TGTGCCAGCAGTTACGCAAGGGGGAATTCACCCCTCCACTTT. Encoded protein: CASSYARGNSPLHF.

The V and J genes are TRBV19 and TRBJ2-1, with D unclear. Between the trimmed V and J ends, which lost 3 bases and 6 bases, there was a span of 21 bases. CDR1 is LNHDA, CDR2 SQIVND, per germline (reference sequence). There are 17 residues in the CDR3. Here the CDR3 reads CASSIFGVGERVNEQFF. As DNA, the CDR3 is TGTGCCAGTAGTATTTTTGGGGTAGGAGAAAGGGTCAATGAGCAGTTCTTC.

The V gene is TRBV5-1, the J gene TRBJ2-7; 7 bases align to TRBD1. The CDR3 has 15 amino acids. Trimming at V came to 3 bases and at J to 2 bases, leaving 8 bases not matched to a gene. In germline, CDR1 is SGHRS, CDR2 YFSETQ. The CDR3 reads CASSWTGLGTYEQYF. CDR3 sequence (DNA): TGCGCCAGCAGCTGGACAGGTCTTGGAACCTACGAGCAGTACTTC.